The TCR beta chain described here comes from a study of T cell responses to AZD1222 COVID-19 vaccine listed by TCRdb under 2021. Study-level background: AZD1222 recipients with second doses at about 4 weeks or about 12 weeks were pooled, because spike-specific TCR depth and breadth did not differ between schedules. TCR sequencing covered fewer than 250 trial participants: 200 to 220 given two doses of AZD1222 and approximately 26 given two doses of MenACWY control vaccine. Trial participants were enrolled into age subgroups of 18-55, 56-69 and 70-plus years, which contained 148, 28 and 57 TCR-sequenced participants, respectively. Results and caveats for the whole study, not just this receptor: Participants were mostly white British and included more females than males, and it was suggested by the authors that clonal diversity may have been underestimated. The 56-69-year group was small, and its depth increase did not reach significance, likely because of low power. Conclusions about previously exposed vaccinees were limited because only a handful of AZD1222 recipients were SARS-CoV-2 seropositive at baseline. After two AZD1222 doses, both the breadth and the depth of spike-specific TCRs were significantly higher than at day 0 and than in MenACWY recipients. Reportedly, close to half of the unique spike-specific TCRs recognized epitopes lying outside the regions that are mutated in the B.1.351 and B.1.1.7 variants. Because no day 14 peak-response samples were available, the repertoires could be characterized only after the peak T cell response. The whole spike protein was spanned by vaccine-associated CD4 TCRs, and dominant responses were seen in regions 160-218 and 743-854.

Taken with the paper, the label for time point translates to: baseline before first vaccination. Samples from vaccinated people were obtained from the UK trials COV001 and COV002, which included a single-blind randomized controlled phase 2/3 trial of AZD1222 (ChAdOx1 nCoV-19) in healthy adults. For TCRbeta chain sequencing, PBMC samples were collected from trial participants at day 0 and at day 28 after the second dose. The CDR3 regions of human TCRbeta chains were analyzed by immunosequencing. On the study's bioinformatics: TCRs in the repertoires were compared against a reference library of SARS-CoV-2-specific TCRs that had been generated with the MIRA antigen-specificity platform. Breadth meant the fraction of unique TCRs that were SARS-CoV-2-associated, whereas depth meant the fraction of total T cells that were SARS-CoV-2-associated. Using the MIRA data, every spike-specific TCR was mapped to the spike region that the TCR reacted to and assigned to either a CD4 or a CD8 class. Log10-transformed breadth and depth values were compared by one-way ANOVA with Sidak's multiple comparisons tests. TCRdb stores this immuneACCESS table with in-frame sequences only. Part of the clones is absent; in the studies checked, under half of the shortfall reflects unresolved V genes, and no reason is known for the rest. V, J and clone size are those of that table, while D and trimming were read from the DNA. Present in this sample are roughly 200,000 clones, 70% to 90% of which were seen just once. The biggest ten clones account for over 6% of the sample.

This clone occurred once. Its antigen remains undetermined. No base quality information exists; no much larger clone differs at one position. Trimming removed 2 bases from V and 7 bases from J, leaving 8 bases between the germline ends. The CDR3, from cysteine to phenylalanine, totals 13 residues. The only DNA kept is the CDR3, 39 bases in frame from the first base. This sequence was found in an adult in good health. The V gene is TRBV12-3 or TRBV12-4 and the J gene is TRBJ2-2; the D segment could be TRBD2, given 5 matching bases. Specimen: peripheral blood, collected on day 0 of AZD1222 vaccination. The CDR3 protein sequence reads: CASSLRGIGELFF. The DNA reads TGTGCCAGCAGTTTACGGGGTATCGGGGAGCTGTTTTTT.